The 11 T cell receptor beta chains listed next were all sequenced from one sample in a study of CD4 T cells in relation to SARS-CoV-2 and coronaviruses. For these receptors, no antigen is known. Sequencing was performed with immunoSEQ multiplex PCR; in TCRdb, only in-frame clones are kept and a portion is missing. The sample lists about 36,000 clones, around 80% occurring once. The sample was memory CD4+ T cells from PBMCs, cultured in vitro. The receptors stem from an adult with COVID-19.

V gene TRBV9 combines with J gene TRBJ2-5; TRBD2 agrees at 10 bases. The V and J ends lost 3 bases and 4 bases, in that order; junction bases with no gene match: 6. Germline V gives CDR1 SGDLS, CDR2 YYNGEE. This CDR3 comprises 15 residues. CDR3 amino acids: CASSASSGRTETQYF. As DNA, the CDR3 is TGTGCCAGCAGCGCGTCTAGCGGGAGAACAGAGACCCAGTACTTC. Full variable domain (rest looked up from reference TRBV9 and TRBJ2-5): DSGVTQTPKHLITATGQRVTLRCSPRSGDLSVYWYQQSLDQGLQFLIQYYNGEERAKGNILERFSAQQFPDLHSELNLSSLELGDSALYFCASSASSGRTETQYFGPGTRLLVL.

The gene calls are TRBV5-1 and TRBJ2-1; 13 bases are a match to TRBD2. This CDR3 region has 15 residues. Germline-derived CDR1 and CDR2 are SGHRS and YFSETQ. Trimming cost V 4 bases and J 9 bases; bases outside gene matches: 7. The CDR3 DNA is TGCGCCAGCAGCCAAGGACTAGCGGGAGTGGGTGAGCAGTTCTTC. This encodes CASSQGLAGVGEQFF. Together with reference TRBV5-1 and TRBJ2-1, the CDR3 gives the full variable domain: KAGVTQTPRYLIKTRGQQVTLSCSPISGHRSVSWYQQTPGQGLQFLFEYFSETQRNKGNFPGRFSGRQFSNSRSEMNVSTLELGDSALYLCASSQGLAGVGEQFFGPGTRLTVL.

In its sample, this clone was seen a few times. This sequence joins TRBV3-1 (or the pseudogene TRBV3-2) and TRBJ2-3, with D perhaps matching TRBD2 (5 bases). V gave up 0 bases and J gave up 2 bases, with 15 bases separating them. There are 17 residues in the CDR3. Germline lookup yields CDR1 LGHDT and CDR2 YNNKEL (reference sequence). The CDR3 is CASSQDSAEGVTDTQYF. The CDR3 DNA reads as TGTGCCAGCAGCCAAGATTCAGCGGAAGGCGTCACAGATACGCAGTATTTT.

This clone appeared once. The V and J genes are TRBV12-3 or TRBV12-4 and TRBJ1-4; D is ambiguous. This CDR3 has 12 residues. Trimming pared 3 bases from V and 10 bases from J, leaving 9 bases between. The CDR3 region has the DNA TGTGCCAGCAGTTTGGGATTTGGAAAACTGTTTTTT. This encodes CASSLGFGKLFF.

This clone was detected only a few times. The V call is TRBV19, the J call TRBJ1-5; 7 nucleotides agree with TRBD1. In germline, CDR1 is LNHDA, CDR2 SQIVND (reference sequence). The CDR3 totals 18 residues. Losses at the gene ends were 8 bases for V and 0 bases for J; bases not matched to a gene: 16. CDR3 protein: CASDWGLAGGLSNQPQHF. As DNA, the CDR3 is TGTGCCAGTGACTGGGGCTTGGCAGGGGGGCTTAGCAATCAGCCCCAGCATTTT. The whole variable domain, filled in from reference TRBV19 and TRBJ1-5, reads DGGITQSPKYLFRKEGQNVTLSCEQNLNHDAMYWYRQDPGQGLRLIYYSQIVNDFQKGDIAEGYSVSREKKESFPLTVTSAQKNPTAFYLCASDWGLAGGLSNQPQHFGDGTRLSIL.

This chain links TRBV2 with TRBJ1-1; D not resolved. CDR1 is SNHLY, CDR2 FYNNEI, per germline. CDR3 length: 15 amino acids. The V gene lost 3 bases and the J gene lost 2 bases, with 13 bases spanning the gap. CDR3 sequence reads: CASSDLRAGNTEAFF. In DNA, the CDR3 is TGTGCCAGCAGTGATTTGAGGGCGGGAAACACTGAAGCTTTCTTT.

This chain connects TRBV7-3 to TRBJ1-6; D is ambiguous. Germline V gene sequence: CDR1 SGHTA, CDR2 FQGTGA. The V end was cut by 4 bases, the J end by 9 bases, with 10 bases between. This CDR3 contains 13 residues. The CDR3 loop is CASSSTEGSPLHF. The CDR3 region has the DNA TGTGCCAGCAGCTCTACCGAAGGTTCACCCCTCCACTTT.

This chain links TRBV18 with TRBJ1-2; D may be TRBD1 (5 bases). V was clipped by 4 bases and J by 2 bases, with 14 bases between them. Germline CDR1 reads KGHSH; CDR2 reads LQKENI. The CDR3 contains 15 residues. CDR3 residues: CASSREGRANYGYTF. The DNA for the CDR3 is TGTGCCAGCTCACGAGAGGGACGGGCGAACTATGGCTACACCTTC.

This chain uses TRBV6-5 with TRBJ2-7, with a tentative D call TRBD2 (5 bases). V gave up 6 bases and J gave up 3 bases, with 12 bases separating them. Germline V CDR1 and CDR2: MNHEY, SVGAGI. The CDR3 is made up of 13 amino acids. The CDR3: CASSSDGIYEQYF. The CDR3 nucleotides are TGTGCCAGCAGCTCCGACGGGATCTACGAGCAGTACTTC.

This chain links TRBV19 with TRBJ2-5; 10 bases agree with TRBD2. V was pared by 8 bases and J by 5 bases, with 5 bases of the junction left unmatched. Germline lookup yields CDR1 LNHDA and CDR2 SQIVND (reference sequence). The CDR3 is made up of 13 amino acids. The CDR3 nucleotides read TGTGCCAGTCGAAGCGGGGGGGCCGAGACCCAGTACTTC. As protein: CASRSGGAETQYF.

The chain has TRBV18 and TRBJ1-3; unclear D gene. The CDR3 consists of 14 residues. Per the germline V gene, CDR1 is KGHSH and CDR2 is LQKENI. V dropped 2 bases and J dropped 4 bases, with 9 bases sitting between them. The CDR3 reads CASSPGQSGNTIYF. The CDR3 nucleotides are TGTGCCAGCTCACCAGGGCAGTCCGGAAACACCATATATTTT.